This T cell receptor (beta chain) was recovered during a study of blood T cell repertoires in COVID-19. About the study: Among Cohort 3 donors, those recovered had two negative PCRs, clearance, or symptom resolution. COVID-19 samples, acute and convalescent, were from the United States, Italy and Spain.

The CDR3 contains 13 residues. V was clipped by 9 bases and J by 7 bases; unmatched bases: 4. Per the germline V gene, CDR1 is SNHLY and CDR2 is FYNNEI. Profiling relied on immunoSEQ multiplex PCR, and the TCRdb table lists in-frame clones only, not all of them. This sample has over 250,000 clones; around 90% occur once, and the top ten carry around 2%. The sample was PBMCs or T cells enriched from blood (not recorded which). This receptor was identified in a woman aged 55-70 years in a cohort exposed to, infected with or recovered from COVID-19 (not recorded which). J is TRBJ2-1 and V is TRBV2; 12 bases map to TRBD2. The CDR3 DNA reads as TGTGCCAGTGGACTAGCGGGGACAAATGAGCAGTTCTTC. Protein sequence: CASGLAGTNEQFF.